These 28 T cell receptor beta chains came from one sample sequenced in a study of shared clonotypes between healthy human individuals. Here immunoSEQ multiplex PCR was the method, and the copy in TCRdb shows in-frame clones only, minus some. The sample lists fewer than 2.5 million clones, under 95% occurring once. Material: naive CD4+ T cells from PBMCs. The subset is: CD45RA+ positively selected. Source of these receptors: a young man in good health. Some clones in this sample may be carry-over from other donors' samples.

Note on this clone: A much more abundant neighbour one base away suggests this may be a read error. The sample contains more than one DNA sequence encoding this CDR3. This sequence joins TRBV2 and TRBJ2-7; D is uncertain. The V gene's germline CDR1 is SNHLY and CDR2 FYNNEI. The CDR3 extends over 11 amino acids. V dropped 1 base and J dropped 3 bases, with 1 base sitting between them. The CDR3 is CASSEGYEQYF. The CDR3 DNA reads TGTGCCAGCAGTGAAGGCTACGAGCAGTACTTC. Variable domain in full (rest from reference TRBV2 and TRBJ2-7): EPEVTQTPSHQVTQMGQEVILRCVPISNHLYFYWYRQILGQKVEFLVSFYNNEISEKSEIFDDQFSVERPDGSNFTLKIRSTKLEDSAMYFCASSEGYEQYFGPGTRLTVT.

The chain is built from TRBV28 and TRBJ2-3; weak D call: TRBD2 (6 bases). The CDR3 loop spans 15 amino acids. V was clipped by 5 bases and J by 5 bases, with 17 bases between them. CDR1 and CDR2 (germline): MDHEN, SYDVKM. The CDR3 DNA is TGTGCCAGCAGTGGGGGGACGGGGTTTGGAGATACGCAGTATTTT. This gives the protein CASSGGTGFGDTQYF.

The rearrangement uses TRBV20-1 and TRBJ2-1; 10 bases are shared with TRBD1. The CDR3 consists of 10 residues. After removal of 6 bases from V and 15 bases from J, the junction contained 5 bases not matched to a gene. The V gene's germline CDR1 is DFQATT and CDR2 SNEGSKA (reference sequence). The CDR3 loop reads CSASRQGAFF. The CDR3 DNA reads TGCAGTGCCTCACGACAGGGGGCGTTCTTC.

For the CDR3, the DNA is TGTGCCAGCAGTTATCTCCTTGGGACTAGCGGTTACAATGAGCAGTTCTTC. It specifies CASSYLLGTSGYNEQFF. The chain couples TRBV27 to TRBJ2-1; 11 bases are shared with TRBD2. V gave up 4 bases and J gave up 4 bases; unmatched junction bases: 9. CDR1 and CDR2 from the germline V gene are MNHEY and SMNVEV (reference sequence). The CDR3 is 17 residues long.

This clone appeared once. The chain joins TRBV11-2 to TRBJ2-6; D unclear. The CDR3 is 18 residues long. Per germline, CDR1 SGHAT and CDR2 FQNNGV. Trimming left V 1 base short and J 0 bases short, with 13 bases between. The DNA of the CDR3 is TGTGCCAGCAGCTTAGGAGAAATATACTTCTCTGGGGCCAACGTCCTGACTTTC. It yields the protein CASSLGEIYFSGANVLTF.

This chain joins TRBV28 and TRBJ1-1, with no clear D. V was shortened by 2 bases and J by 1 base, with 17 bases between the two germline ends. Germline V gene sequence: CDR1 MDHEN, CDR2 SYDVKM. CDR3 length: 17 amino acids. CDR3 sequence: CASSLVEGYYENTEAFF. Written as DNA, the CDR3 is TGTGCCAGCAGTTTAGTGGAGGGATATTACGAGAACACTGAAGCTTTCTTT.

The chain combines TRBV9 with TRBJ2-2; 7 bases map to TRBD1. CDR3 size: 16 residues. Germline loops: CDR1 SGDLS, CDR2 YYNGEE. Trimming removed 0 bases from V and 5 bases from J; junction bases left unmatched: 7. The CDR3 region has the DNA TGTGCCAGCAGCGTAGAAAGGGGGCGAGGGACCGGGGAGCTGTTTTTT. Residues: CASSVERGRGTGELFF.

As to this clone: A read error may produce the germline difference seen at one junction end. The genes are TRBV27 and TRBJ1-2; a weak D match, TRBD1 (5 bases). CDR3 length equals 15 residues. CDR1 MNHEY and CDR2 SMNVEV come from the germline V gene (reference sequence). The CDR3 protein is CACSSRPGLSYGYTF. DNA for the CDR3: TGTGCCTGCAGTTCCAGACCGGGACTGAGCTATGGCTACACCTTC.

This rearrangement joins TRBV9 to TRBJ2-1, with D perhaps matching TRBD1 (5 bases). Trimming shortened V by 3 bases and J by 4 bases, and 14 bases separated the two germline ends. From germline, CDR1 is SGDLS and CDR2 YYNGEE. The CDR3 spans 15 residues. This CDR3 is CASSARTPQYNEQFF. The CDR3 bases are TGTGCCAGCAGCGCCCGGACACCGCAGTACAATGAGCAGTTCTTC.

The chain links TRBV28 to TRBJ2-2; D call uncertain. Germline V gene data show CDR1 as MDHEN and CDR2 as SYDVKM. The CDR3 runs 11 residues. The V end lost 4 bases, the J end lost 6 bases, and 3 bases lay between the germline ends. The CDR3 DNA is TGTGCCAGCAGTTGGTCCGGGGAGCTGTTTTTT. Its protein is CASSWSGELFF.

This sequence joins TRBV10-3 and TRBJ1-4, with D perhaps matching TRBD1 (6 bases). Germline V CDR1 and CDR2: ENHRY, SYGVKD. V dropped 3 bases and J dropped 2 bases, with 10 bases sitting between them. This CDR3 is built from 15 residues. The CDR3 DNA reads as TGTGCCATCAGTGATTCACAGGGCACTAATGAAAAACTGTTTTTT. It translates to CAISDSQGTNEKLFF.

This chain connects TRBV9 to TRBJ1-4, with D tentatively TRBD1 (6 bases). Germline loops: CDR1 SGDLS, CDR2 YYNGEE. V was pared by 3 bases and J by 5 bases, with 11 bases between. The CDR3 runs to 14 residues. The CDR3 reads CASSGGQLNEKLFF. CDR3 bases: TGTGCCAGCAGCGGCGGACAGCTCAATGAAAAACTGTTTTTT.

This clone was observed once. The rearrangement uses TRBV15 and TRBJ2-1, with unresolved D. Germline loops: CDR1 LNHNV, CDR2 YYDKDF (reference sequence). The CDR3 is made up of 15 amino acids. V shed 8 bases and J shed 9 bases, with 23 bases lying between them. The CDR3 sequence is CATAEATPSFGEQFF. As DNA, the CDR3 is TGTGCCACCGCCGAGGCGACCCCGAGTTTTGGTGAGCAGTTCTTC.

The rearrangement joins TRBV4-2 to TRBJ2-3, with 12 bases aligning to TRBD2. This CDR3 has 15 amino acids. CDR1 is LGHNA, CDR2 YNFKEQ, per germline. Trimming at V came to 5 bases and at J to 5 bases, leaving 5 bases not matched to a gene. This chain's CDR3 is CASSFTSGRLDTQYF. For the CDR3, the DNA is TGTGCCAGCAGCTTCACTAGCGGGAGGTTAGATACGCAGTATTTT.

The chain recombines TRBV5-1 with TRBJ2-7, with 9 nucleotides matching TRBD2. The CDR3 is 15 residues long. CDR1 and CDR2 from the germline V gene are SGHRS and YFSETQ. Trimming at V came to 3 bases and at J to 7 bases, leaving 11 bases not matched to a gene. CDR3 DNA: TGCGCCAGCAGCTGGTTTCTAGCGGGAATTGGGGAGCAGTACTTC. It yields the protein CASSWFLAGIGEQYF.

The chain couples TRBV7-6 to TRBJ2-2; D gene uncertain. This CDR3 comprises 13 residues. Trimming pared 8 bases from V and 0 bases from J, leaving 7 bases between. Germline V gene lookup returns CDR1 SGHVS and CDR2 FNYEAQ. In DNA form, the CDR3 reads TGTGCCAGCGGGCTGACGAACACCGGGGAGCTGTTTTTT. As protein: CASGLTNTGELFF.

Comment on this clone: Within the sample, other DNA sequences also encode this same CDR3. The J gene is TRBJ1-3, the V gene TRBV5-1, with 9 bases fitting TRBD1. CDR3 length: 16 residues. From germline, CDR1 is SGHRS and CDR2 YFSETQ. V gave up 0 bases and J gave up 4 bases; unmatched junction bases: 5. CDR3 amino acids: CASSLAGTGYGNTIYF. For the CDR3, the DNA is TGCGCCAGCAGCTTGGCCGGGACAGGGTACGGAAACACCATATATTTT.

V and J are TRBV30 and TRBJ1-1; D gene uncertain. This CDR3 spans 11 amino acids. The germline gives CDR1 GTSNPN, CDR2 SVGIG (reference sequence). The germline V and J ends were trimmed by 3 bases and 8 bases, with 10 bases remaining between them. CDR3 in DNA: TGTGCCTGGAGGTCGGCCCTCGAAGCTTTCTTT. Its translation is CAWRSALEAFF. The full variable domain, with the rest looked up from reference TRBV30 and TRBJ1-1, is SQTIHQWPATLVQPVGSPLSLECTVEGTSNPNLYWYRQAAGRGLQLLFYSVGIGQISSEVPQNLSASRPQDRQFILSSKKLLLSDSGFYLCAWRSALEAFFGQGTRLTVV.

Turning to this clone: Different DNA sequences within this sample yield the same CDR3. The V and J genes are TRBV6-5 and TRBJ1-2; D unclear. The germline CDR1 and CDR2 sequences are MNHEY and SVGAGI. This CDR3 has 11 amino acids. Trimming pared 7 bases from V and 4 bases from J, leaving 7 bases between. DNA of the CDR3: TGTGCCAGCAAGGGAGGCTATGGCTACACCTTC. Translation gives CASKGGYGYTF.

This clone was seen a handful of times. CDR3 region: CASSFEGNTIYF. CDR3 DNA sequence: TGTGCCAGCAGCTTCGAGGGAAACACCATATATTTT. This chain joins TRBV7-9 and TRBJ1-3; D not resolved. The germline V and J ends were trimmed by 3 bases and 4 bases, with 4 bases remaining between them. The CDR3 contains 12 residues. Germline V CDR1 and CDR2: SEHNR, FQNEAQ (reference sequence).

This chain uses TRBV11-2 with TRBJ2-2; tentative D call: TRBD1 (6 bases). V was clipped by 6 bases and J by 0 bases, with 11 bases between them. The V gene's germline CDR1 is SGHAT and CDR2 FQNNGV. There are 15 residues in the CDR3. CDR3 coding DNA: TGTGCCAGCAGGCAACAGGGTTCGAACACCGGGGAGCTGTTTTTT. The encoded protein is CASRQQGSNTGELFF.

J is TRBJ1-4 and V is TRBV7-2; 10 bases fit TRBD1. Germline V CDR1 and CDR2: SGHTA, FQGNSA. The CDR3 is 17 amino acids. Trimming removed 5 bases from V and 0 bases from J; junction bases left unmatched: 6. The CDR3 reads CASSEGQGGATNEKLFF. Written as DNA, the CDR3 is TGTGCCAGCAGCGAAGGACAGGGGGGAGCAACTAATGAAAAACTGTTTTTT.

The chain employs TRBV4-2 and TRBJ2-7, with D possibly TRBD1 on 6 matching bases. Germline CDR1 is LGHNA and CDR2 is YNFKEQ. Trimming removed 3 bases at V and 2 bases at J, with 14 bases between. The CDR3 spans 15 residues. CDR3 DNA sequence: TGTGCCAGCAGCCAGCATAGGACAGACCCCTACGAGCAGTACTTC. Protein product: CASSQHRTDPYEQYF.

The chain joins TRBV9 to TRBJ2-7, with D perhaps given as TRBD1 or TRBD2 (6 bases each). Germline CDR1 is SGDLS and CDR2 is YYNGEE. The CDR3 covers 14 residues. The ends were cut back, 0 bases at V and 5 bases at J, with 12 bases in the middle. Written as DNA, the CDR3 is TGTGCCAGCAGCGTAGGGGGGGCGCGTCACGAGCAGTACTTC. Its protein product is CASSVGGARHEQYF.

The V gene is TRBV29-1, the J gene TRBJ2-5; TRBD2 aligns across 7 bases. J was trimmed by 3 bases and V by 5 bases; bases with no gene match: 3. CDR1 and CDR2 (germline): SQVTM, ANQGSEA. The CDR3 loop spans 12 amino acids. The CDR3 protein is CSVKSGKETQYF. The CDR3 DNA sequence: TGCAGCGTTAAGAGCGGGAAAGAGACCCAGTACTTC.

This clone was observed once. This sequence joins TRBV29-1 and TRBJ1-1; unclear D gene. The germline V and J ends were trimmed by 2 bases and 3 bases, with 10 bases remaining between them. The germline CDR1 and CDR2 sequences are SQVTM and ANQGSEA. The CDR3 has 13 amino acids. The CDR3 here is CSVEIFRDTEAFF. Here the CDR3 DNA reads TGCAGCGTTGAAATTTTCCGGGACACTGAAGCTTTCTTT.

CDR3 coding DNA: TGTGCCAGCTCACGGTGGGGCATGAACACTGAAGCTTTCTTT. This sequence encodes CASSRWGMNTEAFF. V and J are TRBV18 and TRBJ1-1; perhaps TRBD1 as D (5 bases). CDR1 is KGHSH and CDR2 is LQKENI in the germline V gene. This CDR3 is 14 amino acids long. V lost 4 bases, J lost 0 bases, and 9 bases lay in between.

This chain uses TRBV28 with TRBJ2-4; 7 bases agree with TRBD2. Unmatched junction bases numbered 9, after V lost 7 bases and J lost 0 bases. Germline V CDR1 and CDR2: MDHEN, SYDVKM. The CDR3 has 16 amino acids. The CDR3: CASTDGGELAKNIQYF. The CDR3, as DNA: TGTGCCAGCACCGATGGGGGGGAGCTAGCCAAAAACATTCAGTACTTC.